The 32 T cell receptor beta chains presented below share a single source sample, sequenced in a study of shared clonotypes between healthy human individuals. Measured with immunoSEQ multiplex PCR; TCRdb has only the in-frame clones, and not every one. This table has roughly 760,000 clones, less than 85% appearing once. Sequencing was performed on memory CD4+ T cells sorted from blood. Subset of the sample: CD45RA-negative fraction. The receptors originated from a woman in her 30s in good health.

In this sample, this clone turned up once. The rearrangement joins TRBV2 to TRBJ2-1; TRBD2 matches at 14 bases. This CDR3 is 16 amino acids long. The J segment lost 8 bases and the V segment lost 7 bases, leaving 10 bases of the junction unmatched. Germline CDR1 is SNHLY and CDR2 is FYNNEI. The CDR3 sequence is CASTLHGTSGSDEQFF. The CDR3 nucleotides are TGTGCCAGCACCCTCCACGGGACTAGCGGGAGCGATGAGCAGTTCTTC.

The chain combines TRBV7-2 with TRBJ2-7, with no clear D. Germline CDR1 is SGHTA and CDR2 is FQGNSA. V lost 1 base and J 4 bases, leaving 14 bases between the germline ends. The CDR3 has 15 residues. The CDR3 protein is CASSLGAGWGYEQYF. The CDR3 nucleotides are TGTGCCAGCAGCTTAGGGGCTGGTTGGGGTTACGAGCAGTACTTC.

The chain employs TRBV28 and TRBJ1-2; TRBD1 is a possible D gene (6 bases). Trimming shortened V by 5 bases and J by 2 bases, and 15 bases separated the two germline ends. In germline, CDR1 is MDHEN, CDR2 SYDVKM. The CDR3 sequence is 15 residues long. CDR3 nucleotides: TGTGCCAGCAGTAAACGACAGGCTCGGAACTATGGCTACACCTTC. Translating gives CASSKRQARNYGYTF.

The DNA for the CDR3 is TGCGCCAGCAGACTAGCGGGAGCTGACACCGGGGAGCTGTTTTTT. It is translated as CASRLAGADTGELFF. The rearrangement links TRBV5-1 to TRBJ2-2, with 11 bases fitting TRBD2. CDR1 and CDR2 from the germline V gene are SGHRS and YFSETQ. This CDR3 spans 15 amino acids. J lost 3 bases, V lost 5 bases, and 3 bases had no gene match.

The CDR3 reads CAWSVVGTQYF. The CDR3 bases are TGTGCCTGGAGTGTAGTGGGGACCCAGTACTTC. The chain uses TRBV30 and TRBJ2-5; D not resolved. The germline V gene encodes CDR1 GTSNPN and CDR2 SVGIG (reference sequence). With 0 bases removed from V and 7 bases from J, the gap between germline ends came to 6 bases. The CDR3 sequence is 11 residues long. The full variable domain, rest sourced from reference TRBV30 and TRBJ2-5, is SQTIHQWPATLVQPVGSPLSLECTVEGTSNPNLYWYRQAAGRGLQLLFYSVGIGQISSEVPQNLSASRPQDRQFILSSKKLLLSDSGFYLCAWSVVGTQYFGPGTRLLVL.

The V call is TRBV23-1, the J call TRBJ1-5; D is uncertain. TRBV23-1 is noted as an ORF with a role that remains uncertain. The ends were cut back, 3 bases at V and 3 bases at J, with 18 bases in the middle. The CDR3 totals 17 residues. The CDR3 loop is CASSHRPLGRFNQPQHF. CDR3 bases: TGCGCCAGCAGTCACCGACCCTTAGGACGGTTCAATCAGCCCCAGCATTTT.

V gene TRBV29-1 combines with J gene TRBJ1-2; 7 bases match TRBD1. The CDR3 covers 12 residues. Germline V gene lookup returns CDR1 SQVTM and CDR2 ANQGSEA. Trimming at V came to 4 bases and at J to 4 bases, leaving 3 bases not matched to a gene. CDR3: CSVVRQGYGYTF. In DNA form, the CDR3 reads TGCAGCGTTGTTAGACAGGGCTATGGCTACACCTTC.

The chain is built from TRBV6-1 and TRBJ2-7, with D unclear. The CDR3 covers 12 residues. Per germline, CDR1 MNHNS and CDR2 SASEGT. V was shortened by 6 bases and J by 5 bases, with 11 bases between the two germline ends. The CDR3 nucleotides are TGTGCCAGCAGCCTGCTGGGCGACGAGCAGTACTTC. Protein sequence: CASSLLGDEQYF.

Details on this clone: Other nucleotide sequences in the sample specify the same CDR3. This chain joins TRBV6-5 and TRBJ1-5, with D unclear. V was pared by 0 bases and J by 1 base, with 7 bases between. The V gene's germline CDR1 is MNHEY and CDR2 SVGAGI. The CDR3 runs to 15 residues. The CDR3 nucleotides are TGTGCCAGCAGTTACTCTTTTAGGAGCAATCAGCCCCAGCATTTT. Its protein is CASSYSFRSNQPQHF.

This sequence joins TRBV6-1 and TRBJ1-1, with TRBD1 as a possible D gene (6 bases). The V gene lost 4 bases and the J gene lost 1 base, with 13 bases spanning the gap. The germline CDR1 and CDR2 sequences are MNHNS and SASEGT. This CDR3 region has 15 residues. CDR3 residues: CASSGAGHENTEAFF. Here the CDR3 DNA reads TGTGCCAGCAGTGGGGCGGGACACGAGAACACTGAAGCTTTCTTT.

The V gene is TRBV18, the J gene TRBJ1-4; D is uncertain. The CDR3 has 13 residues. The germline gives CDR1 KGHSH, CDR2 LQKENI. V lost 6 bases and J 8 bases, leaving 13 bases between the germline ends. The DNA of the CDR3 is TGTGCCAGCTCCCCAAGCCTAGCCGAAAAACTGTTTTTT. As protein: CASSPSLAEKLFF.

This clone was counted once. The chain links TRBV5-1 to TRBJ2-1; 7 bases fit TRBD2. Germline-derived CDR1 and CDR2 are SGHRS and YFSETQ. J gave up 0 bases and V 3 bases, and 3 bases lay outside the gene matches. CDR3 length equals 15 residues. The CDR3 loop is CASSWRGSSYNEQFF. The CDR3 DNA is TGCGCCAGCAGCTGGCGGGGGAGCTCCTACAATGAGCAGTTCTTC.

On this clone: This could be a read error, since a much larger clone is one nucleotide away. The chain uses TRBV5-6 and TRBJ2-3, with 8 nucleotides matching TRBD2. The V segment lost 2 bases and the J segment 4 bases; nucleotides outside the gene matches: 0. Germline V gives CDR1 SGHDT, CDR2 YYEEEE. The CDR3 totals 13 residues. This CDR3 reads CASSLAGADTQYF. For the CDR3, the DNA is TGTGCCAGCAGCTTAGCGGGAGCAGATACGCAGTATTTT.

The chain employs TRBV19 and TRBJ2-5; TRBD1 agrees at 10 bases. CDR3 length: 15 residues. CDR1 is LNHDA, CDR2 SQIVND, per germline (reference sequence). V dropped 5 bases and J dropped 5; count of bases not matched to a gene: 8. CDR3 bases: TGTGCCAGTAGTTTGGGACAGGGGAGTTGGGAGACCCAGTACTTC. Translation gives CASSLGQGSWETQYF.

The chain joins TRBV6-4 to TRBJ2-2, with unresolved D. CDR3 length equals 14 residues. V lost 5 bases and J lost 3, with 10 bases in between. In germline, CDR1 is MRHNA, CDR2 SNTAGT. As DNA, the CDR3 is TGTGCCAGCAGTAGGCAGGCCGACACCGGGGAGCTGTTTTTT. Translating gives CASSRQADTGELFF.

The CDR3 is CASRQGASLFF. The CDR3 DNA follows: TGTGCCAGCCGGCAGGGGGCAAGTCTGTTTTTT. The chain couples TRBV7-9 to TRBJ1-4; 8 nucleotides match TRBD1. The V gene's germline CDR1 is SEHNR and CDR2 FQNEAQ (reference sequence). The CDR3 has 11 amino acids. V lost 8 bases and J lost 14; bases outside the gene matches: 7.

The chain is built from TRBV11-2 and TRBJ2-7; TRBD1 agrees at 8 bases. The germline V gene encodes CDR1 SGHAT and CDR2 FQNNGV. J was trimmed by 3 bases and V by 1 base; bases with no gene match: 5. This CDR3 has 15 amino acids. CDR3 sequence: CASSLVLQGVYEQYF. The CDR3 DNA reads as TGTGCCAGCAGCTTAGTGCTACAGGGGGTCTACGAGCAGTACTTC. The complete variable domain, with remaining parts taken from reference TRBV11-2 and TRBJ2-7, reads EAGVAQSPRYKIIEKRQSVAFWCNPISGHATLYWYQQILGQGPKLLIQFQNNGVVDDSQLPKDRFSAERLKGVDSTLKIQPAKLEDSAVYLCASSLVLQGVYEQYFGPGTRLTVT.

The rearrangement joins TRBV11-1 to TRBJ2-3, with TRBD2 matching over 9 bases. From germline, CDR1 is SGHAT and CDR2 FQDESV (reference sequence). The V segment lost 1 base and the J segment 3 bases; nucleotides outside the gene matches: 8. The CDR3 is made up of 17 amino acids. The CDR3 is CASSLVPTSGGTDTQYF. DNA of the CDR3: TGTGCCAGCAGCTTAGTGCCGACTAGCGGAGGGACAGATACGCAGTATTTT.

The chain joins TRBV7-2 to TRBJ2-1; maybe TRBD2 (5 bases). V dropped 4 bases and J dropped 11 bases, with 15 bases sitting between them. The CDR3 is made up of 13 amino acids. Germline V CDR1 and CDR2: SGHTA, FQGNSA. In DNA, the CDR3 is TGTGCCAGCAGCTCTCAAGCGGAGCCGAAGCAGTTCTTC. Translation gives CASSSQAEPKQFF.

This clone appeared a few times. The chain recombines TRBV19 with TRBJ1-1; D ambiguous. The CDR3 spans 15 residues. Per germline, CDR1 LNHDA and CDR2 SQIVND (reference sequence). V was clipped by 3 bases and J by 0 bases, with 11 bases between them. The CDR3 region is CASSISTALNTEAFF. DNA of the CDR3: TGTGCCAGTAGTATCTCTACCGCATTGAACACTGAAGCTTTCTTT.

This chain uses TRBV28 with TRBJ2-7, with 7 nucleotides matching TRBD2. Trimming removed 7 bases from V and 0 bases from J; junction bases left unmatched: 9. The CDR3 totals 15 residues. Germline CDR1 and CDR2: MDHEN and SYDVKM. CDR3 loop: CASMTSGASSYEQYF. The CDR3 coding sequence is TGTGCCAGCATGACAAGCGGGGCTAGCTCCTACGAGCAGTACTTC.

The rearrangement uses TRBV19 and TRBJ1-1; D possibly corresponds to TRBD1 (6 bases). There are 13 residues in the CDR3. V shed 0 bases and J shed 8 bases, with 10 bases lying between them. CDR1 and CDR2 (germline): LNHDA, SQIVND (reference sequence). The CDR3 bases are TGTGCCAGTAGTATAGAGGGGGCAAAAGAAGCTTTCTTT. Its protein is CASSIEGAKEAFF.

This clone has only one observation. CDR3 amino acids: CASSRGNEQFF. The CDR3 coding sequence is TGTGCCAGCAGTCGGGGGAATGAGCAGTTCTTC. The rearrangement links TRBV6-5 to TRBJ2-1; D is possibly TRBD2 (6 bases). CDR1 and CDR2 from the germline V gene are MNHEY and SVGAGI. The CDR3 sequence is 11 residues long. The germline V and J ends were trimmed by 5 bases and 7 bases, with 6 bases remaining between them.

This rearrangement joins TRBV5-1 to TRBJ2-5, with TRBD2 matching 7 bases. Germline-derived CDR1 and CDR2 are SGHRS and YFSETQ. Unmatched junction bases numbered 7, after V lost 0 bases and J lost 5 bases. The CDR3 is 15 residues long. CDR3 sequence: CASSLERREWETQYF. The CDR3 DNA reads TGCGCCAGCAGCTTGGAGCGGCGGGAGTGGGAGACCCAGTACTTC.

The V gene is TRBV19, the J gene TRBJ1-5; D uncertain. The germline V gene has CDR1 LNHDA and CDR2 SQIVND (reference sequence). Trimming stripped 11 bases from V and 9 bases from J, with 14 bases between. The CDR3 spans 11 residues. DNA of the CDR3: TGTGCCGGAGTTTGGGGTCGGCCCCAGCATTTT. It translates to CAGVWGRPQHF.

This clone occurred once. The chain recombines TRBV7-2 with TRBJ1-2; D may be TRBD1 (5 bases). The germline CDR1 and CDR2 sequences are SGHTA and FQGNSA. The CDR3 contains 16 residues. V lost 1 base to trimming and J lost 4 bases, with 16 bases between them. The CDR3: CASSLVAGSGGYGYTF. The CDR3 coding sequence is TGTGCCAGCAGCTTAGTGGCAGGATCTGGGGGCTATGGCTACACCTTC.

On this clone itself: This could be a read error, since a much larger clone is one nucleotide away. V usage is TRBV7-9 and J usage is TRBJ1-1; D is undetermined. CDR1 and CDR2 (germline): SEHNR, FQNEAQ (reference sequence). The CDR3 extends over 13 amino acids. V was pared by 4 bases and J by 1 base, with 7 bases between. The CDR3 region has the DNA TGTGCCAGCAGCTCAGCCGGGAACACTGAAGCTTTCTTT. It codes for CASSSAGNTEAFF.

This clone is a singleton in its sample. The chain has TRBV4-1 and TRBJ1-2; D is ambiguous. Germline values: CDR1 MGHRA, CDR2 YSYEKL. The ends were cut back, 4 bases at V and 8 bases at J, with 17 bases in the middle. The length of the CDR3 is 14 residues. Written as DNA, the CDR3 is TGCGCCAGCAGCCGCGGCTCAGGCGCTAACGGCTACACCTTC. This translates into CASSRGSGANGYTF.

This chain joins TRBV5-1 and TRBJ1-1, with 7 bases fitting TRBD1. The CDR3 runs to 13 residues. Germline V gives CDR1 SGHRS, CDR2 YFSETQ. The V gene end was trimmed by 0 bases and the J gene end by 7 bases; junction bases not matched to a gene: 3. The DNA of the CDR3 is TGCGCCAGCAGCTTGGTGGGACAGCGTGAAGCTTTCTTT. Encoded protein: CASSLVGQREAFF.

The chain uses TRBV6-1 and TRBJ2-7; 9 bases agree with TRBD1. The CDR3 is made up of 12 amino acids. The germline CDR1 and CDR2 sequences are MNHNS and SASEGT. V shed 11 bases, J shed 5 bases, and the junction held 7 bases outside the gene matches. CDR3 coding DNA: TGTGCCGGGGACAGGGAAGGAAACGAGCAGTACTTC. Translating gives CAGDREGNEQYF.

In this sample, this clone turned up a few times. This chain links TRBV21-1 with TRBJ1-5; TRBD1, the table's D call, was not compared with the DNA. TRBV21-1 is listed as a pseudogene. This CDR3 spans 16 amino acids. CDR3 DNA sequence: TGTGCCAGCAGCCCTCCCGGGACAGGGCGATGTCAGCCCCAGCATTTT. It is translated as CASSPPGTGRCQPQHF.

The chain links TRBV28 to TRBJ1-5; D remains unclear. The V end was cut by 0 bases, the J end by 2 bases, with 5 bases between. This CDR3 has 14 residues. CDR1 MDHEN and CDR2 SYDVKM come from the germline V gene. CDR3 in amino acids: CASSLWQGNQPQHF. CDR3 nucleotides: TGTGCCAGCAGTTTATGGCAGGGCAATCAGCCCCAGCATTTT.